This TCR beta chain came from a study of shared clonotypes between healthy human individuals. The run depth of the assay was deep. Measured with immunoSEQ multiplex PCR; TCRdb has only the in-frame clones, and not every one. The table includes approximately 1,000,000 clones, around 78% detected once. The CDR3 sequence is 16 residues long. Trimming shortened V by 0 bases and J by 3 bases, and 15 bases separated the two germline ends. Germline V lookup: CDR1 SGHKS, CDR2 YYEKEE (reference sequence). The rearrangement uses TRBV5-5 and TRBJ1-2; D uncertain. The specimen sequenced was memory CD4+ T cells from PBMCs. The sample's subset: CD45RA-negative fraction. The TCR was taken from a man between 18 and 35 years old in good health. Some clones in this sample may be carry-over from other donors' samples. CDR3 loop: CASSLATSAIDYGYTF. The DNA of the CDR3 is TGTGCCAGCAGCTTGGCTACATCCGCCATTGACTATGGCTACACCTTC.